The entry that follows covers one T cell receptor beta chain sequence. Its target is not known. This sample was included in a study of PD-1 blockade in classical Hodgkin lymphoma. Study details: A 3 mg/kg intravenous dose of nivolumab was received by patients every 2 weeks. Findings and caveats of the study: Relative to healthy donors, newly diagnosed patients reportedly had lower baseline TCR diversity, which was reported as lower still in relapsed/refractory patients. CD4+ TCR diversity rose significantly by C4D1, and CD8+ TCR diversity did not.

Trimming shortened V by 4 bases and J by 3 bases, and 17 bases separated the two germline ends. CDR1 is SGHDT and CDR2 is YYEEEE in the germline V gene. The CDR3 spans 16 residues. Every patient experienced relapse after autologous stem cell transplantation, and brentuximab vedotin exposure varied. Each best response was a complete response, a partial response or progressive disease. Data came from immunoSEQ multiplex PCR; TCRdb stores just in-frame clones and leaves some out. The sample holds more than 35,000 clones, over 65% seen once. The sequence came from a human donor with classical Hodgkin lymphoma. The sample was peripheral blood mononuclear cells (PBMCs), taken before the second cycle of nivolumab. V gene TRBV5-6 combines with J gene TRBJ1-5; D is unresolved. The CDR3 DNA is TGTGCCAGCAGCGCAAGCGAGATATACGTCAATCAGCCCCAGCATTTT. Translation gives CASSASEIYVNQPQHF.